One sample yielded the 8 T cell receptor beta chains listed below, sequenced in a study of shared clonotypes between healthy human individuals (dated by TCRdb to 2018 to 2020). Library preparation was by the immunoSEQ multiplex PCR assay. This immuneACCESS table, as held by TCRdb, lists in-frame sequences with V and J called but not all clones. Of the missing ones, under half trace to an unresolved V gene in checked studies; the others have no known cause. For this sample the table gives roughly 2 million clones, of which approximately 96% were detected only once. Over 0.1% of the sample rests with the top ten. The specimen was naive CD4+ T cells sorted from blood. The label giving this sample's cell subset or site can be read as: CD45RA+ positively selected. Receptors were obtained from a young man in good health.

J is TRBJ2-7 and V is TRBV5-6, with unresolved D. The CDR3 runs 15 residues. V gave up 4 bases and J gave up 1 base, with 15 bases separating them. CDR1 is SGHDT and CDR2 is YYEEEE in the germline V gene. Here the CDR3 reads CASSRGSHRSYEQYF. The CDR3 DNA sequence: TGTGCCAGCAGCCGAGGCAGTCACCGGTCCTACGAGCAGTACTTC.

The chain uses TRBV30 and TRBJ1-4; D might be TRBD1 (6 bases). The CDR3 covers 13 residues. V lost 7 bases and J 7 bases, leaving 16 bases between the germline ends. Germline V gene sequence: CDR1 GTSNPN, CDR2 SVGIG (reference sequence). The CDR3 here is CAYQGYSREKLFF. The CDR3 DNA reads TGTGCCTACCAGGGGTATTCGCGTGAAAAACTGTTTTTT.

The chain couples TRBV7-2 to TRBJ2-5; the D is unclear. The CDR3 loop spans 14 amino acids. Germline V lookup: CDR1 SGHTA, CDR2 FQGNSA. The V end lost 6 bases, the J end lost 4 bases, and 15 bases lay between the germline ends. The CDR3 protein is CASSLQGIAETQYF. The CDR3 DNA is TGTGCCAGCAGTTTGCAAGGAATCGCAGAGACCCAGTACTTC.

V gene TRBV28 combines with J gene TRBJ1-2; 11 nucleotides match TRBD1. V lost 5 bases to trimming and J lost 4 bases; unmatched junction nucleotides: 9. In germline, CDR1 is MDHEN, CDR2 SYDVKM. There are 16 residues in the CDR3. The CDR3: CASSAPPGQGGYGYTF. CDR3 in DNA: TGTGCCAGCAGTGCACCCCCGGGACAGGGGGGCTATGGCTACACCTTC.

The chain employs TRBV7-8 and TRBJ1-1; the D gene is possibly TRBD1 (6 bases). V was shortened by 5 bases and J by 4 bases, with 17 bases between the two germline ends. Germline values: CDR1 SGHVS, CDR2 FQNEAQ. The CDR3 loop spans 15 amino acids. Here the CDR3 DNA reads TGTGCCAGCAGCCCGCGACAGGATCTCGGCACTGAAGCTTTCTTT. Translated: CASSPRQDLGTEAFF.

The J gene is TRBJ1-5, the V gene TRBV28; D gene uncertain. The germline V and J ends were trimmed by 4 bases and 2 bases, with 9 bases remaining between them. The germline V gene encodes CDR1 MDHEN and CDR2 SYDVKM. CDR3 length equals 14 residues. The CDR3 spells CASSSQSGNQPQHF. CDR3 nucleotides: TGTGCCAGCAGTTCGCAATCGGGCAATCAGCCCCAGCATTTT.

The chain recombines TRBV6-5 with TRBJ1-3; D remains ambiguous. Germline V gives CDR1 MNHEY, CDR2 SVGAGI. Trimming removed 5 bases at V and 0 bases at J, with 11 bases between. CDR3 length: 15 amino acids. DNA of the CDR3: TGTGCCAGCAGTGGGCCAGAAAACTCTGGAAACACCATATATTTT. It specifies CASSGPENSGNTIYF.

The J gene is TRBJ1-1, the V gene TRBV7-2, with a weak D call TRBD1 (5 bases). The germline V gene encodes CDR1 SGHTA and CDR2 FQGNSA. The CDR3 runs to 16 residues. V was cut by 5 bases and J by 1 base, with 17 bases left in between. CDR3 sequence reads: CASSPGIIGPNTEAFF. The CDR3 DNA reads as TGTGCCAGCAGCCCAGGGATTATCGGCCCGAACACTGAAGCTTTCTTT. The full variable domain, rest sourced from reference TRBV7-2 and TRBJ1-1, is GAGVSQSPSNKVTEKGKDVELRCDPISGHTALYWYRQSLGQGLEFLIYFQGNSAPDKSGLPSDRFSAERTGGSVSTLTIQRTQQEDSAVYLCASSPGIIGPNTEAFFGQGTRLTVV.